These 5 T cell receptor beta chains came from one sample sequenced in a study of circulating CD8 cells and anti-PD-1 response in melanoma. From live CD3+CD8+TCRalphabeta+ cells, four PD-1 and/or TIGIT subsets were sorted. Using approximately 15 ng of total RNA, TCR libraries were made with the QIAseq Immune Repertoire TCR panel. TCRdb re-called the reads through MiXCR, storing one row per CDR3 protein. There are some 750 distinct CDR3 sequences in the sample; less than 8.5% occur only once, and over 9.5% lies in the top ten. This material consisted of CD8+ T cells from PBMCs, taken at baseline or after one month of anti-PD-1 therapy (not recorded which). The receptors originated from a human donor with melanoma.

This clonotype is judged large. This chain uses TRBV24-1 with TRBJ2-3; a possible D gene is TRBD2 (6 bases). The length of the CDR3 is 15 residues. Trimming pared 3 bases from V and 7 bases from J, leaving 16 bases between. Germline assignment: CDR1 KGHDR and CDR2 SFDVKD. The CDR3 sequence: CATSDEGWGGNTQYF. CDR3 nucleotides: TGTGCCACCAGTGATGAGGGTTGGGGCGGGAATACGCAGTATTTT.

This clonotype is deemed large. V gene TRBV12-3 or TRBV12-4 combines with J gene TRBJ2-1; D is perhaps TRBD1 or TRBD2 (5 bases each). CDR3 length: 17 residues. V was trimmed by 2 bases and J by 2 bases, leaving 16 bases between them. CDR3 protein: CASSLPRGAYAYNEQFF. The CDR3 DNA sequence: TGTGCCAGCAGTTTACCTAGGGGAGCTTACGCCTACAATGAGCAGTTCTTC.

This clonotype was seen only a few times. With a much larger clone just one base away, this may be a read error. The rearrangement links TRBV28 to TRBJ1-2, with D maybe TRBD1 (5 bases). The CDR3 is 15 amino acids. Germline V gene lookup returns CDR1 MDHEN and CDR2 SYDVKM. Here the CDR3 reads CASSLRQIINCGYTF. The CDR3 DNA follows: TGTGCCAGCAGTTTACGACAGATTATAAACTGTGGCTACACCTTC.

This clonotype is large (0.1 to 1%) by share. This chain links TRBV28 with TRBJ2-7, with D hard to call. Germline CDR1 and CDR2: MDHEN and SYDVKM. The CDR3 loop spans 13 amino acids. The V end was cut by 7 bases, the J end by 6 bases, with 16 bases between. In nucleotides, the CDR3 is TGTGCCAGCACCAATGGCCCTGGGGTCGAGCAGTACTTC. Amino acids: CASTNGPGVEQYF.

V gene TRBV19 combines with J gene TRBJ2-3; 7 bases line up with TRBD1. V dropped 10 bases and J dropped 0; count of bases not matched to a gene: 10. The CDR3 loop spans 15 amino acids. Looked up from germline, CDR1 is LNHDA and CDR2 is SQIVND (reference sequence). CDR3 residues: CANSIRDRSTDTQYF. The CDR3 bases are TGTGCCAATAGCATACGGGACAGAAGCACAGATACGCAGTATTTT.